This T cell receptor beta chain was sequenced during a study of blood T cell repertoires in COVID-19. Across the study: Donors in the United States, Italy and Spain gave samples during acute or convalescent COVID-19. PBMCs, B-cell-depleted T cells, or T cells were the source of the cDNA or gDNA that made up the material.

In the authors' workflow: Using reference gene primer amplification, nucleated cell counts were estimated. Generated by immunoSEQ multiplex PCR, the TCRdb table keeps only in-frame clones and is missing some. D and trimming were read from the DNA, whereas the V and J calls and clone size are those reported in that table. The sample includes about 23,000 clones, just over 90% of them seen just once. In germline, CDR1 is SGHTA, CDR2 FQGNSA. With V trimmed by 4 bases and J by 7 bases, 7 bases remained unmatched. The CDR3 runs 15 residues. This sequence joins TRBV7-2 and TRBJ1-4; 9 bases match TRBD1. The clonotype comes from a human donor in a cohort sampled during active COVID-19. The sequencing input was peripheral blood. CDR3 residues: CASSSQQGAGEKLFF. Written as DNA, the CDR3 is TGTGCCAGCAGCTCTCAACAGGGGGCGGGTGAAAAACTGTTTTTT.